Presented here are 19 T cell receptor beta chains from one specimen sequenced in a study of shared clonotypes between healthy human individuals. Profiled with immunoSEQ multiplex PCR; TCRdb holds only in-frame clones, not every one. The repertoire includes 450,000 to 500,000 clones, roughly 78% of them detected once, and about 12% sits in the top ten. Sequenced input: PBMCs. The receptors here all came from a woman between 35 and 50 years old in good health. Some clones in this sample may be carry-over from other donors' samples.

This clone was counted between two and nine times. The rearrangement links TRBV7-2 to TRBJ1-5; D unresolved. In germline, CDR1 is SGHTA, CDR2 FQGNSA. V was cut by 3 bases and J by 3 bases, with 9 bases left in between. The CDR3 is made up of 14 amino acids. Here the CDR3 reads CASSFDPTNQPQHF. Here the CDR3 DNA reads TGTGCCAGCAGCTTTGACCCGACCAATCAGCCCCAGCATTTT.

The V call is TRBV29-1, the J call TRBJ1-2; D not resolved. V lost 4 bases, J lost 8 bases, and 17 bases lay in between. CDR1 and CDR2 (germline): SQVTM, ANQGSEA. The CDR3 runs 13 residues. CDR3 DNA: TGCAGCGTTGTGGATTGGAGCGTTCGGGGCTACACCTTC. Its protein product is CSVVDWSVRGYTF.

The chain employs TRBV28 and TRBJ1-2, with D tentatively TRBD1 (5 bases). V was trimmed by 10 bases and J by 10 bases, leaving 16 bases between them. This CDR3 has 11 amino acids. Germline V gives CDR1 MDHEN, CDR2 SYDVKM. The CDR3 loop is CATETIRDYTF. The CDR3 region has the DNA TGTGCCACCGAAACTATCAGGGACTACACCTTC.

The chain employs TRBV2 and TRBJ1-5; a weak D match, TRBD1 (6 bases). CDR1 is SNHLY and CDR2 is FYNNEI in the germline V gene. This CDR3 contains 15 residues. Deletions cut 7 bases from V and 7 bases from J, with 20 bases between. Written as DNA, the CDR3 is TGTGCCAGCAACCCTCCAGGGGCAGGGATCCAGCCCCAGCATTTT. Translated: CASNPPGAGIQPQHF.

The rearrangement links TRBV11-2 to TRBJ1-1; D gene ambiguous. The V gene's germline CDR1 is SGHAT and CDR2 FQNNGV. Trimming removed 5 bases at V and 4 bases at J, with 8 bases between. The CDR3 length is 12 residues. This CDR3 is CASSPPTTEAFF. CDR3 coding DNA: TGTGCCAGCAGCCCCCCCACCACTGAAGCTTTCTTT.

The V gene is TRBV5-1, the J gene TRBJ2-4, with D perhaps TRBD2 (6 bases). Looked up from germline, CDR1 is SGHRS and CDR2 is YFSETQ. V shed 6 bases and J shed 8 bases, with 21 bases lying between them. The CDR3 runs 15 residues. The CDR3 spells CASTSGVGTVDIQYF. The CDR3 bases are TGCGCCAGCACCTCGGGGGTGGGGACTGTAGACATTCAGTACTTC.

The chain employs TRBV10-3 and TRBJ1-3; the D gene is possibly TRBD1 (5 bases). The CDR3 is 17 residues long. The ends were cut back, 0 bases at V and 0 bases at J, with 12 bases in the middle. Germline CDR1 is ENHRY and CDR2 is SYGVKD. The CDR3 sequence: CAISESIIRDSGNTIYF. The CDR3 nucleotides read TGTGCCATCAGTGAGTCGATAATCAGGGACTCTGGAAACACCATATATTTT.

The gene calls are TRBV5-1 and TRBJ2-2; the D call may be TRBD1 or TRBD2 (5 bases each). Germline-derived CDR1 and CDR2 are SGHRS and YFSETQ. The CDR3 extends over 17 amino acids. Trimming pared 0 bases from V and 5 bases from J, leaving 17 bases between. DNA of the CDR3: TGCGCCAGCAGCTTGGCGGGGCAGCCCCGAAGAACCGGGGAGCTGTTTTTT. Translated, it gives CASSLAGQPRRTGELFF.

The CDR3 spells CASSQDLGRGENSPLHF. CDR3 DNA: TGCGCCAGCAGCCAAGATCTTGGCAGGGGAGAAAATTCACCCCTCCACTTT. The gene calls are TRBV4-3 and TRBJ1-6, with D possibly being TRBD1 (6 bases). Germline V gene data show CDR1 as LGHNA and CDR2 as YSLEER. V was clipped by 0 bases and J by 7 bases, with 16 bases between them. The CDR3 contains 17 residues.

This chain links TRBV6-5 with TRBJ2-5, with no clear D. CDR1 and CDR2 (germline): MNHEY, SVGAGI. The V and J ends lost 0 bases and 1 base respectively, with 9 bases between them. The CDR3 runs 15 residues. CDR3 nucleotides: TGTGCCAGCAGTTACTCGTGGGCGGCCCAAGAGACCCAGTACTTC. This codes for CASSYSWAAQETQYF.

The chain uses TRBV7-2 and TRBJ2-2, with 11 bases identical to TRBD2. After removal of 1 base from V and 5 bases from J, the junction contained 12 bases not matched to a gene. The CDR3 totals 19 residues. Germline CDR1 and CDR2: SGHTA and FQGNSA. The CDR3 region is CASSLDGLGLAGGTGELFF. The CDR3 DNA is TGTGCCAGCAGCTTAGATGGACTGGGGTTAGCGGGAGGGACCGGGGAGCTGTTTTTT.

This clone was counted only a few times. CDR3 sequence (DNA): TGTGCCAGCAGCTTACAGGCCAGGGTGACTAGCGGGCCCCTCTACGAGCAGTACTTC. The encoded protein is CASSLQARVTSGPLYEQYF. V usage is TRBV5-8 and J usage is TRBJ2-7; TRBD2 agrees at 10 bases. This CDR3 contains 19 residues. The germline V gene encodes CDR1 SGHTS and CDR2 YDEGEE. Germline trimming cut 2 bases from V and 3 bases from J; bases unmatched to any gene: 17.

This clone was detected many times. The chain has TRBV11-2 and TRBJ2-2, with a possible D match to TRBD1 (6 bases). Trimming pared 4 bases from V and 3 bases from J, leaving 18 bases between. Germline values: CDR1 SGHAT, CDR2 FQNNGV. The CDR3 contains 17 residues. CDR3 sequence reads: CASSSDLGALDTGELFF. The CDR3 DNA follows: TGTGCCAGCAGCTCGGACCTGGGGGCTCTGGACACCGGGGAGCTGTTTTTT. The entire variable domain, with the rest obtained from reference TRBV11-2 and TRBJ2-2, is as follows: EAGVAQSPRYKIIEKRQSVAFWCNPISGHATLYWYQQILGQGPKLLIQFQNNGVVDDSQLPKDRFSAERLKGVDSTLKIQPAKLEDSAVYLCASSSDLGALDTGELFFGEGSRLTVL.

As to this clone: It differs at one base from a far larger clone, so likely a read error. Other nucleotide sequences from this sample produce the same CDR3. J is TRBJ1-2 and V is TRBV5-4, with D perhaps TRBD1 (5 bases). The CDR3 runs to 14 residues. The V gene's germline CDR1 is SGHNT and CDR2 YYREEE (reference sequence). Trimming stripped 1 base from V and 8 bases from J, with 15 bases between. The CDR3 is CASSLQVGGYGYTF. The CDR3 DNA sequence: TGTGCCAGCAGCTTGCAGGTCGGGGGATACGGCTACACCTTC.

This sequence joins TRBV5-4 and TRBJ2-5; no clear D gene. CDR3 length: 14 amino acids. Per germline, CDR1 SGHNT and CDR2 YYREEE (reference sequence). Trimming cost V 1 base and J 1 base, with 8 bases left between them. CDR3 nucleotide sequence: TGTGCCAGCAGCTTGTTCGACTCCCAAGAGACCCAGTACTTC. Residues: CASSLFDSQETQYF.

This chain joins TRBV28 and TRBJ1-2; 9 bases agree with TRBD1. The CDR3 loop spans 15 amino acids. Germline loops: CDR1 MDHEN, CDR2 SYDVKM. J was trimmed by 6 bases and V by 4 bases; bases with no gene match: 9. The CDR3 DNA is TGTGCCAGCAGTTCCCCGCGGGGACAGGGAAATGGCTACACCTTC. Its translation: CASSSPRGQGNGYTF.

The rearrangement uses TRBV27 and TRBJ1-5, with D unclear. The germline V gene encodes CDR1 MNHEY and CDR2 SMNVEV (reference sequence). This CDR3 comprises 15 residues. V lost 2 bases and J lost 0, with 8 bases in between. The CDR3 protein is CASSLAGYSNQPQHF. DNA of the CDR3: TGTGCCAGCAGTTTAGCAGGCTATAGCAATCAGCCCCAGCATTTT.

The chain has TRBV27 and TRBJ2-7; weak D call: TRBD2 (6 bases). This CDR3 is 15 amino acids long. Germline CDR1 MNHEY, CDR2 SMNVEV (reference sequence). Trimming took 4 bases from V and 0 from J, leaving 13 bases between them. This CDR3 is CASSSLGRSSYEQYF. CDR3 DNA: TGTGCCAGCAGTTCACTAGGGAGGAGCTCCTACGAGCAGTACTTC.

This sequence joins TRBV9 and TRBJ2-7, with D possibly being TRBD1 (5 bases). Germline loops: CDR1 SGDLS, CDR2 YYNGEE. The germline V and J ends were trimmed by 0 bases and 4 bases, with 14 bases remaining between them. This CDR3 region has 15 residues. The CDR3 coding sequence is TGTGCCAGCAGCGTAGGCGCGACAGCAGTTTACGAGCAGTACTTC. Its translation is CASSVGATAVYEQYF.